Each of the 19 T cell receptor beta chains below was sequenced from the same sample in a study of metastatic and nonmetastatic thyroid tumors. TCRdb called clones again from the PCR reads with MiXCR. The sample carries roughly 20,000 clones, approximately 40% recorded once. The entire patient cohort was treatment-naive prior to thyroid surgery. Specimen: tumor tissue. These receptors originate from a female donor with papillary thyroid cancer or a benign thyroid nodule (not recorded which). Some clones in this sample may be carry-over from other donors' samples.

The chain links TRBV20-1 to TRBJ2-3; tentatively, D is TRBD1 (6 bases). V was trimmed by 3 bases and J by 5 bases, leaving 12 bases between them. CDR1 and CDR2 (germline): DFQATT, SNEGSKA (reference sequence). The CDR3 loop spans 13 amino acids. The CDR3 DNA reads as TGCAGTGCTAGGCGGCAGGGGCAAGATACGCAGTATTTT. This codes for CSARRQGQDTQYF.

This clone was found a few times. CDR3 bases: TGTGCCTGGAGTCGATCAGGGGCGGGGAACTATGGCTACACCTTC. Translation gives CAWSRSGAGNYGYTF. The chain employs TRBV30 and TRBJ1-2; tentatively, D is TRBD1 (6 bases). The CDR3 runs to 15 residues. V dropped 2 bases and J dropped 2 bases, with 15 bases sitting between them. Per the germline V gene, CDR1 is GTSNPN and CDR2 is SVGIG (reference sequence). Using reference TRBV30 and TRBJ1-2 for the parts outside the CDR3, the full variable domain is SQTIHQWPATLVQPVGSPLSLECTVEGTSNPNLYWYRQAAGRGLQLLFYSVGIGQISSEVPQNLSASRPQDRQFILSSKKLLLSDSGFYLCAWSRSGAGNYGYTFGSGTRLTVV.

This rearrangement joins TRBV30 to TRBJ1-5, with a weak D call TRBD1 (6 bases). CDR1 is GTSNPN and CDR2 is SVGIG in the germline V gene (reference sequence). The V end lost 0 bases, the J end lost 0 bases, and 18 bases lay between the germline ends. The CDR3 runs to 18 residues. CDR3 protein: CAWSVHRAGDYSNQPQHF. DNA of the CDR3: TGTGCCTGGAGTGTACATAGGGCAGGGGATTATAGCAATCAGCCCCAGCATTTT. The complete variable domain, with remaining parts taken from reference TRBV30 and TRBJ1-5, reads SQTIHQWPATLVQPVGSPLSLECTVEGTSNPNLYWYRQAAGRGLQLLFYSVGIGQISSEVPQNLSASRPQDRQFILSSKKLLLSDSGFYLCAWSVHRAGDYSNQPQHFGDGTRLSIL.

Only a few counts were recorded for this clone. V and J are TRBV6-1 and TRBJ1-1; D ambiguous. Trimming removed 5 bases at V and 6 bases at J, with 16 bases between. CDR1 MNHNS and CDR2 SASEGT come from the germline V gene. CDR3 length: 14 amino acids. CDR3 bases: TGTGCCAGCAGTCCACTTTTGGGCCGGGCTGAAGCTTTCTTT. Its translation: CASSPLLGRAEAFF.

V gene TRBV2 combines with J gene TRBJ2-3, with 12 bases fitting TRBD2. This CDR3 is built from 18 residues. With V trimmed by 3 bases and J by 0 bases, 7 bases remained unmatched. Germline CDR1 and CDR2: SNHLY and FYNNEI. CDR3 sequence: CASSDEASGRASTDTQYF. The CDR3 DNA follows: TGTGCCAGCAGTGACGAGGCTAGCGGGAGGGCCAGCACAGATACGCAGTATTTT.

The chain joins TRBV19 to TRBJ2-2; D is unresolved. CDR1 and CDR2 (germline): LNHDA, SQIVND (reference sequence). The CDR3 runs to 13 residues. V lost 7 bases and J lost 3, with 9 bases in between. The CDR3 sequence: CASTPTYTGELFF. The CDR3 nucleotides read TGTGCCAGTACCCCGACCTACACCGGGGAGCTGTTTTTT.

The J gene is TRBJ1-2, the V gene TRBV30; a possible D gene is TRBD1 (5 bases). Germline CDR1 and CDR2: GTSNPN and SVGIG (reference sequence). This CDR3 contains 14 residues. The V end lost 3 bases, the J end lost 2 bases, and 13 bases lay between the germline ends. This CDR3 reads CAWSSPQGNYGYTF. CDR3 DNA sequence: TGTGCCTGGAGCAGCCCTCAGGGAAACTATGGCTACACCTTC. Looking up the rest from reference TRBV30 and TRBJ1-2 gives the full variable domain: SQTIHQWPATLVQPVGSPLSLECTVEGTSNPNLYWYRQAAGRGLQLLFYSVGIGQISSEVPQNLSASRPQDRQFILSSKKLLLSDSGFYLCAWSSPQGNYGYTFGSGTRLTVV.

V is TRBV6-9 and J is TRBJ2-1; 7 bases match TRBD2. J was trimmed by 5 bases and V by 6 bases; bases with no gene match: 13. CDR1 MNHGY and CDR2 SVAAGI come from the germline V gene. This CDR3 contains 16 residues. The CDR3 DNA follows: TGTGCCAGCAGAGGGGTCCTAGCGGTAAGCGACAATGAGCAGTTCTTC. Residues: CASRGVLAVSDNEQFF.

In this sample, this clone turned up many times. J is TRBJ1-5 and V is TRBV6-1; 10 positions agree with TRBD1. The trim removed 5 bases at V and 6 bases at J, leaving 4 bases unmatched. This CDR3 comprises 14 residues. Per germline, CDR1 MNHNS and CDR2 SASEGT. In nucleotides, the CDR3 is TGTGCCAGCAGTCCGGACAGGGGGAGTCAGCCCCAGCATTTT. It codes for CASSPDRGSQPQHF.

This chain uses TRBV3-1 with TRBJ2-3; 11 nucleotides agree with TRBD2. The CDR3 length is 17 residues. J was trimmed by 1 base and V by 3 bases; bases with no gene match: 6. CDR1 LGHDT and CDR2 YNNKEL come from the germline V gene (reference sequence). CDR3 DNA sequence: TGTGCCAGCAGCCACGGAAGACTAGCGGGGCGCACAGATACGCAGTATTTT. Encoded protein: CASSHGRLAGRTDTQYF.

This clone has just a few counts. The chain has TRBV6-1 and TRBJ2-1; 8 positions agree with TRBD1. Germline CDR1 is MNHNS and CDR2 is SASEGT. The CDR3 has 16 residues. V gave up 4 bases and J gave up 3 bases; unmatched junction bases: 8. The CDR3 DNA is TGTGCCAGCAGTGTTCATACAGGGGGAGGCTACAATGAGCAGTTCTTC. Protein product: CASSVHTGGGYNEQFF.

This clone was seen a handful of times. The J gene is TRBJ2-7, the V gene TRBV6-2 or TRBV6-3; D is undetermined. The germline gives CDR1 MNHEY, CDR2 SVGEGT. The CDR3 has 15 amino acids. V dropped 0 bases and J dropped 4 bases, with 13 bases sitting between them. This CDR3 reads CASSYSISWDYEQYF. CDR3 sequence (DNA): TGTGCCAGCAGTTACTCGATCTCCTGGGATTACGAGCAGTACTTC.

V gene TRBV6-2 or TRBV6-3 combines with J gene TRBJ2-1; TRBD2 is a possible D gene (6 bases). The CDR3 covers 15 residues. Germline CDR1 reads MNHEY; CDR2 reads SVGEGT. V was pared by 0 bases and J by 3 bases, with 9 bases between. CDR3 protein: CASSYSWGGYNEQFF. DNA for the CDR3: TGTGCCAGCAGTTACTCTTGGGGAGGCTACAATGAGCAGTTCTTC.

This clone was counted only a few times. CDR3 in DNA: TGTGCCAGCAGCTTGATAGACGGCGAGCAGTACTTC. This codes for CASSLIDGEQYF. The rearrangement joins TRBV7-8 to TRBJ2-7; D call uncertain. The CDR3 loop spans 12 amino acids. Germline CDR1 and CDR2: SGHVS and FQNEAQ. Between the trimmed V and J ends, which lost 3 bases and 6 bases, there was a span of 9 bases.

The genes are TRBV6-2 or TRBV6-3 and TRBJ1-1, with TRBD1 as a possible D gene (5 bases). Germline V gene sequence: CDR1 MNHEY, CDR2 SVGEGT. V dropped 6 bases and J dropped 7 bases, with 12 bases sitting between them. The CDR3 is 12 amino acids. CDR3 sequence (DNA): TGTGCCAGCAGAATGGGGCTTGGTGAAGCTTTCTTT. This sequence encodes CASRMGLGEAFF.

This clone was counted between two and nine times. In nucleotides, the CDR3 is TGTGCCAGCAGCACATCAGGGGGCTTGGGGCAGCCCCAGCATTTT. This sequence encodes CASSTSGGLGQPQHF. The gene calls are TRBV12-3 or TRBV12-4 and TRBJ1-5; TRBD1 agrees at 8 bases. The trim removed 6 bases at V and 7 bases at J, leaving 11 bases unmatched. There are 15 residues in the CDR3.

A note on this clone: Additional DNA sequences in this sample encode the identical CDR3. The chain combines TRBV5-1 with TRBJ2-3; 9 bases align to TRBD1. This CDR3 is 18 amino acids long. CDR1 is SGHRS and CDR2 is YFSETQ in the germline V gene. Trimming took 5 bases from V and 1 from J; bases not matched to a gene: 14. The CDR3 reads CASSRGTGMRTGTDTQYF. The CDR3 DNA is TGCGCCAGCAGTCGCGGGACAGGGATGCGCACTGGCACAGATACGCAGTATTTT.

This clone appeared a few times. CDR3 DNA sequence: TGTGCCAGAGGAAAGGTCGCGAGATCCTACGAGCAGTACTTC. Protein: CARGKVARSYEQYF. This sequence joins TRBV6-1 and TRBJ2-7; D remains unclear. Germline V gene data show CDR1 as MNHNS and CDR2 as SASEGT. V lost 9 bases and J lost 1, with 16 bases in between. CDR3 length equals 14 residues.

This clone was counted between two and nine times. J is TRBJ1-1 and V is TRBV6-1; D gene unclear. The ends were cut back, 2 bases at V and 1 base at J, with 5 bases in the middle. The CDR3 spans 13 residues. Per the germline V gene, CDR1 is MNHNS and CDR2 is SASEGT. Here the CDR3 reads CASSEQKNTEAFF. In DNA, the CDR3 is TGTGCCAGCAGTGAACAAAAGAACACTGAAGCTTTCTTT.